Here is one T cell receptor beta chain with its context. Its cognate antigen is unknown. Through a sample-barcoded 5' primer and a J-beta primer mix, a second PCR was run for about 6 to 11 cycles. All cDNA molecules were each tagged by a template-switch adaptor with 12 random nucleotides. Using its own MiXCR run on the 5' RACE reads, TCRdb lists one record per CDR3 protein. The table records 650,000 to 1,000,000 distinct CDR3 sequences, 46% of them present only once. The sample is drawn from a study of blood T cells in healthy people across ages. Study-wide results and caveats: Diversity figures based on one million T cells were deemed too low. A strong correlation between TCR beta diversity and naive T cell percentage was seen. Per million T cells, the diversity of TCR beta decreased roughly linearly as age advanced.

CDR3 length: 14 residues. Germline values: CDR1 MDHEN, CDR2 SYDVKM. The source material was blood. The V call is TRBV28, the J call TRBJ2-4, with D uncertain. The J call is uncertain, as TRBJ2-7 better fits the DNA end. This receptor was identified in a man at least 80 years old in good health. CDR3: CASSLGRSFGEQYF. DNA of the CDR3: TGTGCCAGCAGTTTGGGCAGAAGCTTCGGCGAGCAGTACTTC.